Sequencing of this TCR beta chain was carried out in a study of blood T cell repertoires in COVID-19. Looking at the study overall: The cDNA or gDNA used as material had been derived from T cells, B-cell-depleted T cells, or PBMCs.

Participants spanned ages about 18 to 100 years and resided in 20 to 25 US areas. Sequencing used immunoSEQ multiplex PCR; TCRdb keeps in-frame clones, though not all of them. The table records 130,000 to 150,000 clones, about 80% of them present only once. The origin of this receptor is a man aged 45 to 65 who had recovered from COVID-19. The material sequenced was PBMCs or T cells enriched from blood (not recorded which).

CDR3 protein: CASNLIQGTEAFF. Here the CDR3 DNA reads TGTGCCAGCAACCTCATTCAGGGCACTGAAGCTTTCTTT. This chain joins TRBV6-5 and TRBJ1-1, with D possibly being TRBD1 (5 bases). The ends were cut back, 7 bases at V and 4 bases at J, with 13 bases in the middle. Germline CDR1 and CDR2: MNHEY and SVGAGI. The CDR3 runs 13 residues.